This TCR beta chain came from a study of blood T cells in healthy people across ages. Only a few counts were recorded for this clonotype. Antigen: not known. The authors ran a second PCR of roughly 6 to 12 cycles using a sample-barcoded 5' primer and a J-beta primer mix. A single record per CDR3 protein comes from TCRdb applying MiXCR to the 5' RACE reads. In the table there are about 1.8 million distinct CDR3 sequences, around 48% of which are singletons. Study results and caveats: Diversity estimates drawn from one million T cells were deemed underestimates. TCR beta diversity, measured per million T cells, fell in a roughly linear way with age.

Source material: blood. This receptor was identified in a woman in her forties in good health.

The CDR3 sequence: CASRMTGTGGSYEQYF. The CDR3 bases are TGTGCCAGCAGAATGACGGGGACAGGGGGTTCCTACGAGCAGTACTTC. V usage is TRBV6-2 or TRBV6-3 and J usage is TRBJ2-7; 11 bases align to TRBD1. V shed 6 bases, J shed 1 base, and the junction held 8 bases outside the gene matches. The length of the CDR3 is 16 residues. Germline values: CDR1 MNHEY, CDR2 SVGEGT.